The TCR beta chain under discussion was sequenced for a study of control samples from healthy donors and cancer patients. The CDR3 loop spans 13 amino acids. Trimming removed 8 bases at V and 6 bases at J, with 14 bases between. Germline V gene data show CDR1 as MNHEY and CDR2 as SVGAGI. This clone was observed a handful of times. Assay: immunoSEQ multiplex PCR; the TCRdb copy retains only in-frame clones and omits some. The sample includes approximately 130,000 clones, about 90% of them seen just once. What was sequenced was blood. The receptor's source is a man aged 50-59 years in good health. The rearrangement uses TRBV6-5 and TRBJ2-1, with D tentatively TRBD2 (5 bases). The CDR3 sequence is CASQSRESNEQFF. For the CDR3, the DNA is TGTGCCAGCCAGTCACGGGAATCCAATGAGCAGTTCTTC.